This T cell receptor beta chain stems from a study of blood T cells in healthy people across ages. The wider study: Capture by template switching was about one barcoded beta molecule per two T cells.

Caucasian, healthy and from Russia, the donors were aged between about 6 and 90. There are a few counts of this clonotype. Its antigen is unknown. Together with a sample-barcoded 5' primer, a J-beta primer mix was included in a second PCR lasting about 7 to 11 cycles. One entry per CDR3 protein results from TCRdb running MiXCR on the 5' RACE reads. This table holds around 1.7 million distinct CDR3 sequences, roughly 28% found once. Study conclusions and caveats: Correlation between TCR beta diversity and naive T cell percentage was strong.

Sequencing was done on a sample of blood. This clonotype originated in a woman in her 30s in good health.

As DNA, the CDR3 is TGCGCCAGCAGCTTGTCTGGTGGGACTAGCAACGGGGGGGCCCAGTACTTC. It encodes CASSLSGGTSNGGAQYF. The chain employs TRBV5-1 and TRBJ2-5; 9 bases are a match to TRBD2. Losses at the gene ends were 1 base for V and 9 bases for J; bases not matched to a gene: 16. The CDR3 consists of 17 residues. Germline CDR1 SGHRS, CDR2 YFSETQ.